The 10 T cell receptor beta chains given below trace back to one sample, sequenced in a study of T cells generated in artificial thymic organoids (dated 2017 in TCRdb). Artificial thymic organoids were built by aggregating human HSPCs with MS5 murine stromal cells transduced with human DLL1, cultured at an air-liquid interface. The cells used to seed the organoids were FACS-purified CD34+CD3- hematopoietic stem and progenitor cells from which residual T cells had been depleted. Library method: 5' RACE. Instrument used: Illumina MiSeq. Separate semi-nested PCR amplifications were run for the TCRalpha and TCRbeta libraries, using Advantage 2 and reverse primers located in the TRAC or TRBC constant regions. The public reads were reanalyzed by TCRdb: fastp trimming at Q25, MiXCR alignment, in-frame beta chains only. Every entry covers one CDR3 protein and lists the most common genes and DNA from its rows. Counted in this sample were approximately 7,700 distinct CDR3 sequences; approximately 24% of them appeared once. The ten largest clones capture more than 3% of the sample.

Their antigens are not known. The sequencing sample was made of naive CD8+ T cells grown in artificial thymic organoids from cord blood stem and progenitor cells. The cell subset or site tag for this specimen amounts to: CD3+TCRalphabeta+CD8SP T cells; for blood, CD45RO-CCR7+ naive CD8+ T cells. These receptors all come from a human donor who gave cord blood stem cells for thymic organoid culture, a cardiac surgery patient who gave postnatal thymus, or a blood donor (not recorded which).

CDR3 sequence: CASSLGAALAKNIQYF. CDR3 nucleotides: TGCGCCAGCAGCTTGGGAGCGGCCCTAGCCAAAAACATTCAGTACTTC. The chain uses TRBV5-1 and TRBJ2-4, with a possible D match to TRBD2 (5 bases). The CDR3 totals 16 residues. The germline V and J ends were trimmed by 0 bases and 0 bases, with 10 bases remaining between them. CDR1 SGHRS and CDR2 YFSETQ come from the germline V gene.

This chain joins TRBV7-2 and TRBJ1-5, with D uncertain. The CDR3 has 15 amino acids. Trimming took 1 base from V and 1 from J, leaving 8 bases between them. Germline V gives CDR1 SGHTA, CDR2 FQGNSA. CDR3 sequence: CASSLGRRSNQPQHF. CDR3 DNA: TGTGCCAGCAGCTTAGGACGGAGGAGCAATCAGCCCCAGCATTTT.

This chain uses TRBV18 with TRBJ2-1; TRBD1 is a possible D gene (6 bases). This CDR3 has 15 amino acids. Germline values: CDR1 KGHSH, CDR2 LQKENI. Trimming cost V 0 bases and J 10 bases, with 16 bases left between them. The CDR3 DNA reads TGTGCCAGCTCACCACCGCCCAGGGGCCTGGGGGAGCAGTTCTTC. Translation: CASSPPPRGLGEQFF.

The J gene is TRBJ2-5, the V gene TRBV7-4, with 15 bases that match TRBD2. Germline V lookup: CDR1 SGHVT, CDR2 SQSDAQ. The CDR3 covers 20 residues. V lost 0 bases to trimming and J lost 0 bases; unmatched junction nucleotides: 8. CDR3 protein: CASSLALRTSGGAYQETQYF. In DNA form, the CDR3 reads TGTGCCAGCAGCTTAGCGCTAAGGACTAGCGGGGGGGCCTACCAAGAGACCCAGTACTTC.

By sample fraction, this clonotype is medium-sized (0.01 to 0.1%). CDR3 coding DNA: TGTGCCAGCGGGAGGACAGGGGACTACGAGCAGTACTTC. It is translated as CASGRTGDYEQYF. This chain joins TRBV2 and TRBJ2-7; 9 bases fit TRBD1. Germline loops: CDR1 SNHLY, CDR2 FYNNEI. The junction had 5 bases not matched to a gene; V was cut back by 8 bases and J by 3 bases. The CDR3 extends over 13 amino acids.

In this sample, this clonotype is medium-sized. The chain joins TRBV4-3 to TRBJ2-6; perhaps D is TRBD1 or TRBD2 (5 bases each). The CDR3 runs to 17 residues. V shed 0 bases and J shed 0 bases, with 9 bases lying between them. Germline CDR1 reads LGHNA; CDR2 reads YSLEER. CDR3: CASSQEGPCSGANVLTF. The DNA of the CDR3 is TGCGCCAGCAGCCAAGAGGGACCTTGCTCTGGGGCCAACGTCCTGACTTTC.

The table lists this clonotype with a few counts. The V gene is TRBV12-5, the J gene TRBJ1-2; the D gene is possibly TRBD1 (6 bases). Trimming shortened V by 9 bases and J by 6 bases, and 11 bases separated the two germline ends. This CDR3 is 11 amino acids long. CDR1 and CDR2 (germline): LGHNT, FRNRAP. The CDR3 nucleotides read TGTGCTAGCGGACAGAACGATGGCTACACCTTC. Protein product: CASGQNDGYTF.

V and J are TRBV19 and TRBJ2-3; 9 bases agree with TRBD1. After removal of 10 bases from V and 1 base from J, the junction contained 3 bases not matched to a gene. From germline, CDR1 is LNHDA and CDR2 SQIVND (reference sequence). The CDR3 covers 13 residues. The CDR3 DNA is TGTGCCACCAGGACAGGGGGCACAGATACGCAGTATTTT. Translation: CATRTGGTDTQYF. Full variable domain (missing parts from reference TRBV19 and TRBJ2-3): DGGITQSPKYLFRKEGQNVTLSCEQNLNHDAMYWYRQDPGQGLRLIYYSQIVNDFQKGDIAEGYSVSREKKESFPLTVTSAQKNPTAFYLCATRTGGTDTQYFGPGTRLTVL.

The chain is built from TRBV5-4 and TRBJ2-7; D unclear. V was shortened by 3 bases and J by 2 bases, with 9 bases between the two germline ends. Germline values: CDR1 SGHNT, CDR2 YYREEE (reference sequence). The CDR3 runs 13 residues. The CDR3 nucleotides are TGTGCCAGCAGCTCACCACTTACCTACGAGCAGTACTTC. It encodes CASSSPLTYEQYF.

The chain joins TRBV28 to TRBJ2-4; no reliable D call. V was pared by 4 bases and J by 7 bases, with 14 bases between. This CDR3 contains 14 residues. Germline V gives CDR1 MDHEN, CDR2 SYDVKM. This CDR3 is CASSSRAPLNIQYF. The CDR3 DNA is TGTGCCAGCAGTTCCCGGGCCCCACTTAACATTCAGTACTTC.